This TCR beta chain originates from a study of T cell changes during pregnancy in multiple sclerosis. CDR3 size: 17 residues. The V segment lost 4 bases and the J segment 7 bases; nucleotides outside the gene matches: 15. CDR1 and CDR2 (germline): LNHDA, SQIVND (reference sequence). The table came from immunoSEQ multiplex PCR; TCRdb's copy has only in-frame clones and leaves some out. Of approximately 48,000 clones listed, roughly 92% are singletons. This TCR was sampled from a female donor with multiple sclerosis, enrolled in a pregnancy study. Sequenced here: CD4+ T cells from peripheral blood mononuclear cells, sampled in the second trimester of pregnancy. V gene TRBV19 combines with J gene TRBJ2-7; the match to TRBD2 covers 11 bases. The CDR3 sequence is CASSTPLAGGQRREQYF. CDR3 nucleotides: TGTGCCAGTAGTACCCCGCTAGCGGGGGGCCAGAGGAGAGAGCAGTACTTC.